These T cell receptor beta chains were read from a single sample in a study of control samples from healthy donors and cancer patients. TCRdb's copy holds only in-frame clones and misses some; the assay was immunoSEQ multiplex PCR. The table records approximately 170,000 clones, about 93% of them present only once. The material sequenced was blood. These receptors were obtained from a woman under 40 in good health. Both conserved end residues are part of each CDR3. A D gene is named only where the DNA matches it firmly. Size is stated for part of the rows, as once, few or many counts, or as a class when the clone is expanded.

D	size	V	J	DNA	CDR3
NA	NA	TRBV12-3/TRBV12-4	TRBJ1-2	TGTGCCAGCAGTTTTAGGGGTGGCTATGGCTACACCTTC	CASSFRGGYGYTF
TRBD1	NA	TRBV4-3	TRBJ2-5	TGCGCCAGCAGCCAATTCCGGGACAGGGAAGAAGAGACCCAGTACTTC	CASSQFRDREEETQYF
TRBD1	NA	TRBV28	TRBJ1-4	TGTGCCAGCAGTGTCGGCTGGGCAGGGGGGGGAGAAAAACTGTTTTTT	CASSVGWAGGGEKLFF
TRBD1	NA	TRBV7-3	TRBJ2-2	TGTGCCAGCAGCACGGACAGGGAGGCAGAGCTGTTTTTT	CASSTDREAELFF
NA	NA	TRBV4-1	TRBJ2-2	TGCGCCAGCAGCCAGGCTCCGGACTCCCGTTGGGGCGGGGAGCTGTTTTTT	CASSQAPDSRWGGELFF
NA	NA	TRBV2	TRBJ1-6	TGTGCCAGCACGGCTGGAAATTCACCCCTCCACTTT	CASTAGNSPLHF
NA	NA	TRBV9	TRBJ1-4	TGTGCCAGCAGCCCCGCGGGGCAGGGTGAAAAACTGTTTTTT	CASSPAGQGEKLFF
NA	NA	TRBV6-5	TRBJ1-2	TGTGCCAGCAGTACCCAAGGAGGACATCATGGCTACACCTTC	CASSTQGGHHGYTF
TRBD1	NA	TRBV6-5	TRBJ1-3	TGTGCCAGTTCGACAGGGGAAAATCCTGGAAACACCATATATTTT	CASSTGENPGNTIYF
NA	NA	TRBV3-1/TRBV3-2	TRBJ2-3	TGTGCCAGCAGCCAAGATTTAGTCGCAGATACGCAGTATTTT	CASSQDLVADTQYF
NA	NA	TRBV14	TRBJ1-2	TGTGCCAGCAGCCAAGAATCTGGGGACTATGGCTACACCTTC	CASSQESGDYGYTF
TRBD2	NA	TRBV13	TRBJ2-7	TGTGCCAGCAGCCCAGGGACTAGCGGGTACCCCCCGGAGGAGCAGTACTTC	CASSPGTSGYPPEEQYF
NA	NA	TRBV18	TRBJ2-5	TGTGCCAGCTCACCAGGGGTAGTAGAGACCCAGTACTTC	CASSPGVVETQYF
NA	NA	TRBV4-2	TRBJ2-1	TGTGCCAGCAGCCAAGATTGGGGCGGCCTATACAATGAGCAGTTCTTC	CASSQDWGGLYNEQFF
NA	NA	TRBV4-1	TRBJ1-2	TGCGCCAGCAGCCAATCTTCGCGCGGGACTCTCGATGGCTACACCTTC	CASSQSSRGTLDGYTF
NA	NA	TRBV11-3	TRBJ1-4	TGTGCCAGCAGCTTAGATGCGGGAGCGGAAAAACTGTTTTTT	CASSLDAGAEKLFF
TRBD1	once	TRBV7-2	TRBJ2-4	TGTGCCAGCAGCTTGGACAGGGGAGTAAACATTCAGTACTTC	CASSLDRGVNIQYF
NA	NA	TRBV19	TRBJ1-4	TGTGCCAGTAGTAGGAGGACGGAGAAAGGTGAAAAACTGTTTTTT	CASSRRTEKGEKLFF
NA	NA	TRBV9	TRBJ2-5	TGTGCCAGCAGCGTAGGGGACCTAGAGGAGACCCAGTACTTC	CASSVGDLEETQYF
NA	NA	TRBV19	TRBJ1-4	TGTGCCAGTATAGGAACCGACTCGGGACTGTTTTTT	CASIGTDSGLFF
TRBD1	few	TRBV10-2	TRBJ2-2	TGCGCCAGCAGTGAGTCTAGGGGGCTGAGCACCGGGGAGCTGTTTTTT	CASSESRGLSTGELFF
NA	NA	TRBV4-1	TRBJ1-2	TGCGCCAGCAGCCAAGAGAGGCAGTCTAACTATGGCTACACCTTC	CASSQERQSNYGYTF